These 21 T cell receptor beta chains share one sample of origin, sequenced in a study of blood T cell repertoires in COVID-19. The table came from immunoSEQ multiplex PCR; TCRdb's copy has only in-frame clones and leaves some out. The table shows 200,000 to 250,000 clones, with more than 80% occurring only once. The specimen was PBMCs or T cells enriched from blood (not recorded which). Receptors originate from a man in his sixties who had recovered from COVID-19.

The chain employs TRBV12-3 or TRBV12-4 and TRBJ1-3; D not certain. The germline V and J ends were trimmed by 3 bases and 0 bases, with 3 bases remaining between them. The CDR3 contains 13 residues. The CDR3 sequence: CASSFGSGNTIYF. The CDR3 nucleotides read TGTGCCAGCAGTTTCGGCTCTGGAAACACCATATATTTT.

The chain has TRBV5-4 and TRBJ1-2; the match to TRBD1 covers 10 bases. Germline V gene sequence: CDR1 SGHNT, CDR2 YYREEE (reference sequence). The CDR3 contains 14 residues. J lost 8 bases, V lost 0 bases, and 4 bases had no gene match. CDR3 in DNA: TGTGCCAGCAGCTTGGGGGGGACAGGGGACGGCTACACCTTC. This gives the protein CASSLGGTGDGYTF.

This chain links TRBV10-3 with TRBJ2-1, with TRBD1 as a possible D gene (6 bases). The germline V and J ends were trimmed by 2 bases and 2 bases, with 13 bases remaining between them. Germline V gives CDR1 ENHRY, CDR2 SYGVKD. The CDR3 extends over 16 amino acids. CDR3 amino acids: CAISEGLGHPYNEQFF. In nucleotides, the CDR3 is TGTGCCATCAGTGAGGGCTTGGGACATCCCTACAATGAGCAGTTCTTC.

This sequence joins TRBV15 and TRBJ2-7; no clear D. V lost 0 bases and J lost 4, with 13 bases in between. CDR1 and CDR2 (germline): LNHNV, YYDKDF (reference sequence). The CDR3 runs to 15 residues. The CDR3 sequence: CATSRDIQITYEQYF. In nucleotides, the CDR3 is TGTGCCACCAGCAGAGATATTCAGATAACATACGAGCAGTACTTC.

This chain joins TRBV19 and TRBJ2-2, with 7 bases identical to TRBD1. The CDR3 length is 14 residues. Germline CDR1 reads LNHDA; CDR2 reads SQIVND (reference sequence). V dropped 5 bases and J dropped 5; count of bases not matched to a gene: 5. As DNA, the CDR3 is TGTGCCAGTAGTTCTTCAGGGGGAACCGGGGAGCTGTTTTTT. This translates into CASSSSGGTGELFF.

The CDR3 bases are TGTGCCAGCAGTTACCAATCAGGGGGGGAGACCCAGTACTTC. Translation gives CASSYQSGGETQYF. The V call is TRBV6-6, the J call TRBJ2-5; D is possibly TRBD1 (7 bases). Germline V gene sequence: CDR1 MNHNY, CDR2 SVGAGI (reference sequence). CDR3 length equals 14 residues. The V end lost 2 bases, the J end lost 5 bases, and 12 bases lay between the germline ends.

This clone was observed once. CDR3 coding DNA: TGTGCCAGCAGCTTAGAATGGGCAGGAGGAGCTTTCTTT. This codes for CASSLEWAGGAFF. The chain uses TRBV7-2 and TRBJ1-1; unclear D gene. CDR1 SGHTA and CDR2 FQGNSA come from the germline V gene. Trimming stripped 1 base from V and 10 bases from J, with 13 bases between. CDR3 length equals 13 residues.

The gene calls are TRBV7-3 and TRBJ2-5; TRBD2 matches at 8 bases. The CDR3 loop spans 15 amino acids. The germline V gene encodes CDR1 SGHTA and CDR2 FQGTGA. With 1 base clipped from V and 5 bases from J, the junction kept 6 bases outside the gene matches. CDR3 bases: TGTGCCAGCAGCTTAAGAGCGGGGGTACGGGAGACCCAGTACTTC. Protein product: CASSLRAGVRETQYF.

The genes are TRBV18 and TRBJ2-7; the D gene is possibly TRBD1 (6 bases). Germline-derived CDR1 and CDR2 are KGHSH and LQKENI. V lost 4 bases, J lost 2 bases, and 9 bases lay in between. There are 13 residues in the CDR3. Here the CDR3 reads CASSLGQTYEQYF. The DNA of the CDR3 is TGTGCCAGCTCACTCGGACAGACCTACGAGCAGTACTTC.

The chain is built from TRBV12-2 and TRBJ1-6; TRBD1 is taken as the D call from the table, unchecked against the DNA. TRBV12-2 is recorded as a pseudogene. There are 17 residues in the CDR3. For the CDR3, the DNA is TGTGCAAGTCGCTTGCTTCCCAAGGGGATCTATAATTCACCCCTCCACTTT. Amino acids: CASRLLPKGIYNSPLHF.

V usage is TRBV28 and J usage is TRBJ1-3, with D perhaps TRBD1 (6 bases). The V gene's germline CDR1 is MDHEN and CDR2 SYDVKM. The V end was cut by 5 bases, the J end by 2 bases, with 16 bases between. The CDR3 has 16 amino acids. CDR3: CASSRSRSGAGNTIYF. CDR3 DNA sequence: TGTGCCAGCAGTCGCAGTCGGTCAGGGGCTGGAAACACCATATATTTT.

The chain employs TRBV2 and TRBJ1-6; 7 bases line up with TRBD1. CDR1 and CDR2 from the germline V gene are SNHLY and FYNNEI. There are 12 residues in the CDR3. After removal of 6 bases from V and 10 bases from J, the junction contained 3 bases not matched to a gene. CDR3 in DNA: TGTGCCAGCAGCGACAGGGCGTCACCCCTCCACTTT. Amino acids: CASSDRASPLHF.

This sequence joins TRBV5-6 and TRBJ2-3; a weak D match, TRBD2 (6 bases). Looked up from germline, CDR1 is SGHDT and CDR2 is YYEEEE. This CDR3 has 16 amino acids. Trimming left V 1 base short and J 1 base short, with 13 bases between. The CDR3 DNA follows: TGTGCCAGCAGCTTGAGCAGCGGCGGGGGCACAGATACGCAGTATTTT. It translates to CASSLSSGGGTDTQYF.

V usage is TRBV27 and J usage is TRBJ2-2; 10 nucleotides align to TRBD2. J was trimmed by 6 bases and V by 3 bases; bases with no gene match: 4. The CDR3 consists of 15 residues. Per germline, CDR1 MNHEY and CDR2 SMNVEV (reference sequence). CDR3: CASSLGLAGAGELFF. The CDR3 DNA reads TGTGCCAGCAGTTTGGGGCTAGCGGGGGCCGGGGAGCTGTTTTTT.

The chain links TRBV7-2 to TRBJ1-2; 8 nucleotides align to TRBD1. The CDR3 covers 15 residues. V lost 5 bases, J lost 4 bases, and 9 bases stayed unmatched. Germline CDR1 reads SGHTA; CDR2 reads FQGNSA. CDR3 in DNA: TGTGCCAGCAGCAGGACTAGACAGGGGTCCTATGGCTACACCTTC. This gives the protein CASSRTRQGSYGYTF.

The chain has TRBV3-1 (or the pseudogene TRBV3-2) and TRBJ2-7, with 7 positions matching TRBD2. Germline V gene lookup returns CDR1 LGHDT and CDR2 YNNKEL (reference sequence). After removal of 1 base from V and 3 bases from J, the junction contained 3 bases not matched to a gene. This CDR3 has 14 amino acids. The CDR3 reads CASSQGGGNYEQYF. CDR3 coding DNA: TGTGCCAGCAGCCAAGGGGGGGGAAACTACGAGCAGTACTTC.

The chain employs TRBV12-3 or TRBV12-4 and TRBJ2-2; unclear D gene. Trimming took 5 bases from V and 10 from J, leaving 14 bases between them. The CDR3 is made up of 13 amino acids. The CDR3 bases are TGTGCCAGCAGTAGAAACAGTCCCGCGGAGCTGTTTTTT. It translates to CASSRNSPAELFF.

V usage is TRBV3-1 (or the pseudogene TRBV3-2) and J usage is TRBJ1-6, with unresolved D. In germline, CDR1 is LGHDT, CDR2 YNNKEL (reference sequence). The CDR3 consists of 14 residues. V lost 5 bases and J lost 9, with 14 bases in between. The CDR3 region is CASSETHAGSPLHF. The CDR3 DNA is TGTGCCAGCAGCGAGACCCATGCGGGTTCACCCCTCCACTTT.

The chain recombines TRBV3-1 (or the pseudogene TRBV3-2) with TRBJ2-5; D remains unclear. Trimming took 3 bases from V and 6 from J, leaving 8 bases between them. This CDR3 is built from 12 residues. The germline CDR1 and CDR2 sequences are LGHDT and YNNKEL (reference sequence). CDR3 amino acids: CASSHAVKTQYF. The CDR3, as DNA: TGTGCCAGCAGCCATGCGGTGAAGACCCAGTACTTC.

The CDR3 nucleotides are TGTGCCAGCAGTTTCTCCGGGACAGGGACGTACGAGCAGTACTTC. Protein: CASSFSGTGTYEQYF. This chain joins TRBV6-9 and TRBJ2-7, with 9 bases aligning to TRBD1. Germline assignment: CDR1 MNHGY and CDR2 SVAAGI. CDR3 length: 15 residues. With V trimmed by 4 bases and J by 4 bases, 8 bases remained unmatched.

This clone was seen a single time. The chain couples TRBV5-1 to TRBJ1-2; D not certain. In germline, CDR1 is SGHRS, CDR2 YFSETQ. Trimming shortened V by 4 bases and J by 6 bases, and 25 bases separated the two germline ends. This CDR3 is 17 amino acids long. CDR3 loop: CASSRPVPGSPVDGYTF. The CDR3 nucleotides read TGCGCCAGCAGCCGACCCGTTCCGGGTTCTCCGGTTGATGGCTACACCTTC. The full variable domain, in which reference TRBV5-1 and TRBJ1-2 provide the parts outside the CDR3, is KAGVTQTPRYLIKTRGQQVTLSCSPISGHRSVSWYQQTPGQGLQFLFEYFSETQRNKGNFPGRFSGRQFSNSRSEMNVSTLELGDSALYLCASSRPVPGSPVDGYTFGSGTRLTVV.